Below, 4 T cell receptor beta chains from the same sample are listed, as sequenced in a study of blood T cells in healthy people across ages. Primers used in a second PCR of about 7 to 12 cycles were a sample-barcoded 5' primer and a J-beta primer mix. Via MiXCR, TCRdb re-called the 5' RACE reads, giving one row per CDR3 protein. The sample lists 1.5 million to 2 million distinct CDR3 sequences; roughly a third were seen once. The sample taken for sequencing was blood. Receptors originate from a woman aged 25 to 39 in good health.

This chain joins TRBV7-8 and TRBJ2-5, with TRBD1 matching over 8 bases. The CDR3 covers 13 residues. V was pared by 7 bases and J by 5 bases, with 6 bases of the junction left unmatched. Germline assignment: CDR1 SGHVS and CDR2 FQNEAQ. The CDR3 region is CASIGQGSETQYF. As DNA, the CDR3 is TGTGCCAGCATTGGACAGGGTTCTGAGACCCAGTACTTC.

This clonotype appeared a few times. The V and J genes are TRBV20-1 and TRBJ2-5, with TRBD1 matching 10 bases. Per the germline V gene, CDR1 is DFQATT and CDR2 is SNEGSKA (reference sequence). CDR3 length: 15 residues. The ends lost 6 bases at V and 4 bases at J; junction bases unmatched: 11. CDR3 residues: CSAVPGTGARETQYF. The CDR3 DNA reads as TGCAGTGCGGTACCCGGGACAGGGGCGCGAGAGACCCAGTACTTC.

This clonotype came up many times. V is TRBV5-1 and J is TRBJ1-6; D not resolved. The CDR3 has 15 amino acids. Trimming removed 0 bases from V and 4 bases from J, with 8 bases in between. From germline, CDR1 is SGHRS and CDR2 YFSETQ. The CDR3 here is CASSLAPGYNSPLHF. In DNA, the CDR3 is TGCGCCAGCAGCTTGGCACCGGGGTATAATTCACCCCTCCACTTT.

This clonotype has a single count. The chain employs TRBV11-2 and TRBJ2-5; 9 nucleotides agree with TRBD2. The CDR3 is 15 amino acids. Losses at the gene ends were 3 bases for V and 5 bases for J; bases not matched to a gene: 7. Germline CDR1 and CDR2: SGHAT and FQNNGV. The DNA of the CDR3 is TGTGCCAGCAGCTTCACAGCGGGAGGACTGGAGACCCAGTACTTC. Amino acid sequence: CASSFTAGGLETQYF.